The 8 T cell receptor beta chains listed next were all sequenced from one sample in a study of T cell repertoires in ileal Crohn's disease. The method was immunoSEQ multiplex PCR; TCRdb's version includes in-frame clones alone and lacks a portion of them. The data contain more than 5,500 clones, around 78% of them singletons. Specified time point: proximal margin of the surgical specimen (macroscopically non-inflamed). The sequencing input was ileal tissue. All receptors derive from an adult with Crohn's disease.

This chain uses TRBV6-6 with TRBJ2-7; D is perhaps TRBD1 (8 bases). From germline, CDR1 is MNHNY and CDR2 SVGAGI (reference sequence). V lost 5 bases and J 6 bases, leaving 20 bases between the germline ends. The CDR3 is 15 amino acids. The CDR3 DNA reads as TGTGCCAGCAGTCCCCTCATACAGGGGGGGGGCGAGCAGTACTTC. This translates into CASSPLIQGGGEQYF.

In DNA, the CDR3 is TGTGCCAGCAGCTTAGGCTATATGAACACTGAAGCTTTCTTT. As protein: CASSLGYMNTEAFF. V and J are TRBV11-1 and TRBJ1-1; D unresolved. This CDR3 spans 14 amino acids. V lost 1 base and J lost 0, with 6 bases in between. Per the germline V gene, CDR1 is SGHAT and CDR2 is FQDESV (reference sequence).

This chain connects TRBV21-1 to TRBJ2-5; TRBD1, as called in the table, went unchecked against the DNA. TRBV21-1 is annotated as a pseudogene. This CDR3 has 15 amino acids. CDR3 residues: CASSKEGTGKETQYF. DNA for the CDR3: TGTGCCAGCAGCAAAGAGGGGACAGGGAAAGAGACCCAGTACTTC.

This chain uses TRBV27 with TRBJ2-5; 7 positions agree with TRBD2. CDR3 length: 19 residues. Germline values: CDR1 MNHEY, CDR2 SMNVEV (reference sequence). Trimming cost V 0 bases and J 8 bases; bases outside gene matches: 21. The CDR3 loop reads CASSLSKASGRYQRGTQYF. In DNA, the CDR3 is TGTGCCAGCAGTTTATCGAAGGCTAGCGGACGATACCAAAGAGGAACCCAGTACTTC.

This sequence joins TRBV14 and TRBJ2-7; D is unclear. Trimming pared 4 bases from V and 7 bases from J, leaving 11 bases between. The CDR3 contains 12 residues. CDR1 is SGHDN, CDR2 FVKESK, per germline. The chain's CDR3 is CASSPDSLEQYF. The CDR3 coding sequence is TGTGCCAGCAGCCCCGATTCGTTGGAGCAGTACTTC.

The V gene is TRBV29-1, the J gene TRBJ2-2; D might be TRBD1 (5 bases). This CDR3 region has 15 residues. Trimming shortened V by 4 bases and J by 4 bases, and 16 bases separated the two germline ends. Germline V CDR1 and CDR2: SQVTM, ANQGSEA. The CDR3 reads CSVGGGRGGTGELFF. CDR3 coding DNA: TGCAGCGTTGGGGGCGGCCGAGGCGGCACCGGGGAGCTGTTTTTT.

The chain joins TRBV28 to TRBJ2-7; 9 bases are shared with TRBD2. The CDR3 has 15 amino acids. The J segment lost 5 bases and the V segment lost 5 bases, leaving 10 bases of the junction unmatched. Germline lookup yields CDR1 MDHEN and CDR2 SYDVKM. The CDR3 is CASSHSGRATDEQYF. The CDR3 DNA sequence: TGTGCCAGCAGTCATAGCGGGAGAGCGACCGACGAGCAGTACTTC.

V usage is TRBV4-2 and J usage is TRBJ2-7; D uncertain. This CDR3 comprises 15 residues. CDR1 is LGHNA, CDR2 YNFKEQ, per germline. V was clipped by 6 bases and J by 1 base, with 16 bases between them. CDR3: CASSNDTNLSYEQYF. CDR3 DNA sequence: TGTGCCAGCAGTAATGACACCAACCTTTCCTACGAGCAGTACTTC.